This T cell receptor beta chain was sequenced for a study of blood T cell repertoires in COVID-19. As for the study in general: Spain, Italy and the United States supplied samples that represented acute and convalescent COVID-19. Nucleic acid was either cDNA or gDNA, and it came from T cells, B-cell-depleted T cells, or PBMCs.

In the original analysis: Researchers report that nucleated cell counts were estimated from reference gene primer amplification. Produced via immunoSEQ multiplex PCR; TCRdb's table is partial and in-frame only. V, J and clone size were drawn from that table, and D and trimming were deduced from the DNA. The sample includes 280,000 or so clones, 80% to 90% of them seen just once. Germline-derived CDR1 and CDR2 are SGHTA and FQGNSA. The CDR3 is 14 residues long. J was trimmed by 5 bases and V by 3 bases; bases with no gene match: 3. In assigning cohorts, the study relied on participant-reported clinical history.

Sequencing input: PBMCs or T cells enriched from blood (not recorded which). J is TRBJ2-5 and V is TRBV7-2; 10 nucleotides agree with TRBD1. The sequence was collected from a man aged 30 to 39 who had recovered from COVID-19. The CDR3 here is CASSFRTGGETQYF. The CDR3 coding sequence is TGTGCCAGCAGCTTCCGGACAGGGGGTGAGACCCAGTACTTC.